This T cell receptor beta chain was found in a study of glioma-infiltrating T cells after dendritic cell vaccination. The CDR3 is 14 amino acids. Germline V gene sequence: CDR1 SGHNT, CDR2 YENEEA. Trimming took off 4 bases at V and 2 bases at J, with 11 bases between the two ends. Regarding time point: after dendritic cell vaccination, including at tumor progression/relapse. Assay: immunoSEQ multiplex PCR; the TCRdb copy retains only in-frame clones and omits some. The sample has around 10,000 clones, more than 75% seen once. This clonotype originated in a human donor with glioblastoma. The chain employs TRBV11-3 and TRBJ2-5; TRBD1 is a possible D gene (6 bases). The specimen was blood, collected after dendritic cell vaccination. The CDR3 region is CASSSSRGQETQYF. The CDR3 region has the DNA TGTGCCAGCAGCTCATCAAGGGGGCAAGAGACCCAGTACTTC.